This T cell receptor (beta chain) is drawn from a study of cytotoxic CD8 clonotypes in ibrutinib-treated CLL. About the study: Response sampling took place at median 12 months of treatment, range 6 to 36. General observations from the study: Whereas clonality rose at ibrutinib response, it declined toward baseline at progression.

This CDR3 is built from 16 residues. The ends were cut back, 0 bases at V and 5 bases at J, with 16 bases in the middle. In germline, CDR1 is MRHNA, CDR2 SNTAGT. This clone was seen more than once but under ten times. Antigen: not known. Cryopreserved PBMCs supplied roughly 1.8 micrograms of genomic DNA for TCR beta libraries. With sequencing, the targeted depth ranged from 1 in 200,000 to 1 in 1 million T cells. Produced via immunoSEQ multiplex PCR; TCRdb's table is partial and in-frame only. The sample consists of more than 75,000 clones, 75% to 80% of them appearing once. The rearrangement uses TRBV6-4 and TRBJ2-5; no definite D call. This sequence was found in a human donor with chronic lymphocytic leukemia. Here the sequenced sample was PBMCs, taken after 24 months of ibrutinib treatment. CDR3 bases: TGTGCCAGCAGTGACTCATTGGGCCTTAAACTCGAGACCCAGTACTTC. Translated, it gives CASSDSLGLKLETQYF.